This is a list of T cell receptor beta chains from one sample in a study of blood T cell repertoires in COVID-19. The data were produced by immunoSEQ multiplex PCR, yet TCRdb's version contains in-frame clones alone and is incomplete. This sample has under 300,000 clones; over 80% occur once, and the top ten carry about 1.6%. What was sequenced was peripheral blood. The receptors come from a woman aged 40-49 years who had recovered from COVID-19. Each CDR3 is given with its conserved first and last residue. The D gene is left open where the match is weak. Size is omitted from some rows. Given values are once, few, many or a class for expanded clones.

d_call cdr3_length j_call clone_size v_call cdr3_aa cdr3_nt
. 17 TRBJ2-7 . TRBV4-1 CASSQGLGQAPYYEQYF TGCGCCAGCAGCCAAGGACTAGGGCAGGCTCCTTACTACGAGCAGTACTTC
. 16 TRBJ2-1 . TRBV9 CASSSPRWDTRTEQFF TGTGCCAGCAGCTCCCCCCGTTGGGACACCCGGACTGAGCAGTTCTTC
. 11 TRBJ1-1 . TRBV5-6 CASSFTGEAFF TGTGCCAGCAGCTTTACAGGAGAAGCTTTCTTT
. 15 TRBJ2-5 few TRBV7-9 CASSLALNRQETQYF TGTGCCAGCAGCTTAGCGCTGAACAGACAAGAGACCCAGTACTTC
TRBD1 16 TRBJ1-1 . TRBV2 CASSRSTGRLNTEAFF TGTGCCAGCAGTCGCTCGACAGGGAGGTTGAACACTGAAGCTTTCTTT
. 17 TRBJ1-6 . TRBV3-1/TRBV3-2 CASSQKRESSYNSPLHF TGTGCCAGCAGCCAGAAGAGGGAAAGCTCCTATAATTCACCCCTCCACTTT
. 12 TRBJ2-5 . TRBV7-2 CASSPRTTTQYF TGTGCCAGCAGCCCGAGGACAACTACCCAGTACTTC
. 14 TRBJ1-2 . TRBV9 CASSESRVDYGYTF TGTGCCAGCAGCGAATCCCGGGTCGACTATGGCTACACCTTC
TRBD1 14 TRBJ1-2 . TRBV5-1 CASNRGQGADGYTF TGCGCCAGCAATCGGGGACAGGGGGCCGATGGCTACACCTTC
TRBD2 15 TRBJ2-3 . TRBV28 CASGLAGGSTDTQYF TGTGCCAGCGGGTTAGCGGGGGGCTCCACAGATACGCAGTATTTT
TRBD2 16 TRBJ2-2 few TRBV28 CASSPWTRPNTGELFF TGTGCCAGCAGTCCGTGGACTAGGCCGAACACCGGGGAGCTGTTTTTT
TRBD2 15 TRBJ2-5 . TRBV6-5 CATKRGGVGSETQYF TGTGCCACCAAGCGGGGCGGGGTTGGTAGTGAGACCCAGTACTTC
. 15 TRBJ1-4 once TRBV27 CASSFRSATNEKLFF TGTGCCAGCAGTTTCCGCTCAGCAACTAATGAAAAACTGTTTTTT
. 16 TRBJ1-5 . TRBV19 CASSIDRAGRNQPQHF TGTGCCAGTAGTATAGATAGGGCGGGCAGAAATCAGCCCCAGCATTTT
. 13 TRBJ1-1 . TRBV30 CAWRGRGYTEAFF TGTGCCTGGAGGGGAAGGGGGTACACTGAAGCTTTCTTT
TRBD1 15 TRBJ1-3 . TRBV29-1 CSVGKGTGVGNTIYF TGCAGCGTTGGGAAGGGGACAGGGGTCGGAAACACCATATATTTT
. 15 TRBJ2-7 . TRBV7-9 CASSLTARGSYEQYF TGTGCCAGCAGCTTAACAGCCAGGGGTTCCTACGAGCAGTACTTC
. 14 TRBJ1-5 . TRBV5-6 CASSREGESQPQHF TGTGCCAGCAGCCGGGAGGGAGAAAGTCAGCCCCAGCATTTT
TRBD1 13 TRBJ2-7 . TRBV11-3 CASSITGADEQYF TGTGCCAGCAGCATCACAGGGGCTGACGAGCAGTACTTC
. 12 TRBJ1-6 . TRBV12-3/TRBV12-4 CASRSAGSPLHF TGTGCCAGCAGATCAGCAGGTTCACCCCTCCACTTT
. 16 TRBJ2-5 once TRBV4-2 CASSQEVAGGSETQYF TGTGCCAGCAGCCAAGAGGTGGCTGGGGGCAGTGAGACCCAGTACTTC
TRBD1 12 TRBJ1-1 many TRBV3-1/TRBV3-2 CASEGALAEAFF TGTGCCAGCGAGGGGGCCCTGGCTGAAGCTTTCTTT
. 15 TRBJ2-5 . TRBV14 CASSSRQLYQETQYF TGTGCCAGCAGCTCCCGACAGCTATACCAAGAGACCCAGTACTTC
TRBD1 17 TRBJ1-5 . TRBV19 CASKDRGTPDSNQPQHF TGTGCCAGTAAGGACAGGGGAACTCCGGATAGCAATCAGCCCCAGCATTTT
TRBD1 13 TRBJ1-2 . TRBV6-5 CASSIQGAQGYTF TGTGCCAGCAGTATTCAGGGGGCGCAGGGCTACACCTTC
TRBD2 15 TRBJ2-5 . TRBV2 CASRKTWDYSETQYF TGTGCCAGCAGAAAGACCTGGGACTATTCAGAGACCCAGTACTTC
. 11 TRBJ1-1 . TRBV2 CASWGGTEAFF TGTGCCAGCTGGGGGGGTACTGAAGCTTTCTTT
. 14 TRBJ2-2 . TRBV10-1 CASSENAGHGELFF TGCGCCAGCAGTGAGAATGCAGGGCACGGGGAGCTGTTTTTT
TRBD2 15 TRBJ2-7 many TRBV11-3 CASSFSGGISYEQYF TGTGCCAGCAGCTTCTCCGGGGGGATCTCCTACGAGCAGTACTTC
. 13 TRBJ1-3 . TRBV12-3/TRBV12-4 CASSGETGNTIYF TGTGCCAGCAGCGGGGAAACTGGAAACACCATATATTTT
. 15 TRBJ1-2 . TRBV9 CASSGTEGQAYGYTF TGTGCCAGCAGCGGAACAGAGGGCCAGGCCTATGGCTACACCTTC
. 17 TRBJ2-2 once TRBV15 CATSRDLGASNTGELFF TGTGCCACCAGCAGAGATCTGGGCGCTTCTAACACCGGGGAGCTGTTTTTT
. 15 TRBJ2-7 . TRBV15 CATSPDPGGSYEQYF TGTGCCACCAGCCCAGATCCTGGGGGGTCCTACGAGCAGTACTTC
TRBD1 17 TRBJ1-2 . TRBV3-1/TRBV3-2 CASSQDLGTGSPYGYTF TGTGCCAGCAGCCAAGACTTAGGGACAGGGTCCCCCTATGGCTACACCTTC
TRBD1 15 TRBJ2-1 . TRBV11-2 CASSLGGQAYNEQFF TGTGCCAGCAGCTTGGGGGGACAGGCCTACAATGAGCAGTTCTTC
TRBD1 16 TRBJ2-7 . TRBV13 CASSLGLSDRGYEQYF TGTGCCAGCAGCTTAGGTCTATCGGACAGGGGCTACGAGCAGTACTTC
. 15 TRBJ2-7 . TRBV19 CASSIGGEGSYEQYF TGTGCCAGTAGTATCGGGGGAGAGGGCTCCTACGAGCAGTACTTC